This T cell receptor beta chain appears in the sequencing data of a study of T cell changes during pregnancy in multiple sclerosis. Measured with immunoSEQ multiplex PCR; TCRdb has only the in-frame clones, and not every one. In the table there are 90,000 to 95,000 clones, about 93% of which are singletons. V lost 5 bases to trimming and J lost 4 bases; unmatched junction nucleotides: 8. The length of the CDR3 is 15 residues. Germline assignment: CDR1 SGHAT and CDR2 FQDESV (reference sequence). This sequence joins TRBV11-1 and TRBJ1-2; 9 bases are shared with TRBD1. The material sequenced was peripheral blood, taken in the first trimester of pregnancy. This receptor was taken from a female donor with multiple sclerosis, enrolled in a pregnancy study. CDR3 region: CASSETGTGLYGYTF. DNA for the CDR3: TGTGCCAGCAGCGAAACCGGGACAGGGCTCTATGGCTACACCTTC.